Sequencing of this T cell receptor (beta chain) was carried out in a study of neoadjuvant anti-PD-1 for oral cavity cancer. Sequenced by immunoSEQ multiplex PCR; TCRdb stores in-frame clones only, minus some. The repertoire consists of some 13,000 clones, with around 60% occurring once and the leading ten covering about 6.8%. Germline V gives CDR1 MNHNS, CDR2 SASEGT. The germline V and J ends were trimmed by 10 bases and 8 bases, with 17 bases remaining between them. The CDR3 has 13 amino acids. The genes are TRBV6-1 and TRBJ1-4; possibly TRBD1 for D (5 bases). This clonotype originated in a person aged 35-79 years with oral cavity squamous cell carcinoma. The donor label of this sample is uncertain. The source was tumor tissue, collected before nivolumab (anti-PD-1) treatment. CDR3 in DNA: TGTGCCACCTGCGAAAGGGGAGTAGAAAAACTGTTTTTT. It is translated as CATCERGVEKLFF.